These T cell receptor beta chains were read from a single sample in a study of cytomegalovirus exposure and HLA in healthy donors. Method: immunoSEQ multiplex PCR; TCRdb's copy keeps in-frame clones and lacks some. In the table there are about 100,000 clones, approximately 89% of which are singletons. The source material was PBMCs. These receptors came from a man aged 25-45 years in good health and CMV-seronegative. Both conserved end residues are part of each CDR3. The D gene is left open where the match is weak. Expanded clones get a size class; other rows say once, few or many, or leave the size out.

d_gene,j_gene,abundance,v_gene,CDR3aa,CDR3nt
TRBD2,TRBJ2-3,NA,TRBV2,CASSPTSGGVDTQYF,TGTGCCAGCAGTCCTACTAGCGGGGGAGTGGATACGCAGTATTTT
NA,TRBJ1-4,few,TRBV28,CASSLGGNEKLFF,TGTGCCAGCAGTTTGGGGGGGAATGAAAAACTGTTTTTT
NA,TRBJ1-3,few,TRBV6-5,CASTIQMGSGNTIYF,TGTGCCAGCACCATCCAAATGGGGAGTGGAAACACCATATATTTT
NA,TRBJ2-7,NA,TRBV10-3,CAISETSYEQYF,TGTGCCATCAGTGAAACTTCCTACGAGCAGTACTTC
TRBD1,TRBJ2-7,once,TRBV5-6,CASSLGQGVYEQYF,TGTGCCAGCAGCTTGGGTCAGGGGGTTTACGAGCAGTACTTC
TRBD2,TRBJ2-5,NA,TRBV5-6,CASSLAGGEGETQYF,TGTGCCAGCAGCTTGGCGGGGGGAGAAGGGGAGACCCAGTACTTC
TRBD2,TRBJ2-1,NA,TRBV27,CASSFSSGEQFF,TGTGCCAGCAGTTTTTCTAGCGGTGAGCAGTTCTTC
NA,TRBJ1-1,NA,TRBV19,CASSMGGTEAFF,TGTGCCAGTAGTATGGGGGGAACTGAAGCTTTCTTT
TRBD2,TRBJ2-1,NA,TRBV28,CAITPGTSIPPLLNEQFF,TGTGCCATCACGCCCGGGACTAGCATACCCCCTTTGTTGAATGAGCAGTTCTTC
NA,TRBJ1-2,NA,TRBV9,CASSVDLSGGYTF,TGTGCCAGCAGCGTAGACCTTTCAGGTGGCTACACCTTC
NA,TRBJ1-3,NA,TRBV2,CASSDRGVSGNTIYF,TGTGCCAGCAGTGATCGGGGGGTCTCTGGAAACACCATATATTTT
TRBD1,TRBJ2-3,NA,TRBV15,CATSRGQGGTDTQYF,TGTGCCACCAGCAGAGGACAGGGAGGCACAGATACGCAGTATTTT
NA,TRBJ1-6,NA,TRBV30,CAWSIPGSPLHF,TGTGCCTGGAGTATACCAGGTTCACCCCTCCACTTT
TRBD1,TRBJ2-3,NA,TRBV28,CASSFLGQGLSSTDTQYF,TGTGCCAGCAGTTTTCTTGGACAGGGCCTCTCTAGCACAGATACGCAGTATTTT
NA,TRBJ2-7,NA,TRBV6-6,CASSYSDGSYEQYF,TGTGCCAGCAGTTACTCCGACGGGTCCTACGAGCAGTACTTC
TRBD1,TRBJ2-2,NA,TRBV5-4,CASSMAGQGVFTGELFF,TGTGCCAGCAGCATGGCGGGACAGGGAGTTTTTACCGGGGAGCTGTTTTTT
NA,TRBJ2-1,NA,TRBV6-6,CASSNRLPSYNEQFF,TGTGCCAGCAGTAACAGGTTACCCTCCTACAATGAGCAGTTCTTC
NA,TRBJ1-4,NA,TRBV7-2,CASSLQINEKLFF,TGTGCCAGCAGCCTACAGATAAATGAAAAACTGTTTTTT
TRBD1,TRBJ2-5,NA,TRBV10-2,CASRPGTGEETQYF,TGCGCCAGCAGACCGGGGACAGGGGAAGAGACCCAGTACTTC
NA,TRBJ2-7,NA,TRBV6-5,CASSYLPSGLPYEQYF,TGTGCCAGCAGTTACTTACCAAGCGGTCTCCCCTACGAGCAGTACTTC
TRBD2,TRBJ2-7,NA,TRBV30,CAWSVWTSGREQYF,TGTGCCTGGAGTGTATGGACTAGCGGAAGAGAGCAGTACTTC
TRBD1,TRBJ2-3,NA,TRBV6-1,CASRQGAGTDTQYF,TGTGCCAGTCGGCAGGGGGCCGGTACAGATACGCAGTATTTT
NA,TRBJ1-5,NA,TRBV28,CASSLSRQPQHF,TGTGCCAGCAGTTTGAGTCGGCAGCCCCAGCATTTT
NA,TRBJ2-5,once,TRBV13,CASSLDRQETQYF,TGTGCCAGCAGCCTAGATAGACAAGAGACCCAGTACTTC
NA,TRBJ1-1,few,TRBV5-1,CASKGDAGLNTEAFF,TGCGCCAGCAAGGGAGATGCGGGGTTGAACACTGAAGCTTTCTTT
TRBD1,TRBJ1-2,NA,TRBV2,CASSGGQGAYGYTF,TGTGCCAGCAGTGGAGGACAGGGGGCTTATGGCTACACCTTC
NA,TRBJ1-1,NA,TRBV27,CASSNLAGTEAFF,TGTGCCAGCAGCAACCTTGCGGGGACTGAAGCTTTCTTT
TRBD1,TRBJ2-5,NA,TRBV19,CASSFRYRDRYQETQYF,TGTGCCAGTAGTTTCCGCTACCGGGACAGATACCAAGAGACCCAGTACTTC
TRBD2,TRBJ2-7,NA,TRBV30,CAWSSGLAFYEQYF,TGTGCCTGGAGTTCGGGACTAGCGTTCTACGAGCAGTACTTC
TRBD2,TRBJ2-5,few,TRBV4-1,CASSQGRTSLYQETQYF,TGCGCCAGCAGCCAAGGAAGGACTAGCCTATACCAAGAGACCCAGTACTTC
NA,TRBJ1-3,NA,TRBV6-5,CASAATATGNTIYF,TGTGCCAGCGCCGCTACAGCCACTGGAAACACCATATATTTT
NA,TRBJ2-1,NA,TRBV29-1,CSVEDPSRGRSYNEQFF,TGCAGCGTTGAAGATCCGTCGCGGGGTAGGTCCTACAATGAGCAGTTCTTC
NA,TRBJ1-1,NA,TRBV4-2,CASSQEWRLNLAEAFF,TGTGCCAGCAGCCAAGAATGGCGACTTAACTTGGCTGAAGCTTTCTTT
TRBD1,TRBJ2-3,once,TRBV27,CASRMGQGSDTQYF,TGTGCCAGCAGGATGGGACAGGGGTCTGATACGCAGTATTTT
TRBD1,TRBJ1-2,NA,TRBV10-3,CAIRDNRDRLKGGYTF,TGTGCCATCAGAGATAACCGGGACAGGCTGAAGGGTGGCTACACCTTC
NA,TRBJ1-1,once,TRBV29-1,CSVALTVGHTEAFF,TGCAGCGTTGCGTTGACAGTGGGGCACACTGAAGCTTTCTTT
TRBD1,TRBJ2-1,NA,TRBV5-1,CASSFYRGTGGFSYNEQFF,TGCGCCAGCAGCTTTTATAGGGGGACAGGAGGTTTCTCCTACAATGAGCAGTTCTTC
NA,TRBJ2-7,once,TRBV6-5,CASTLEEYF,TGTGCCAGCACCCTTGAGGAGTACTTC
TRBD2,TRBJ2-1,NA,TRBV30,CAWSEGRALAQFF,TGTGCCTGGAGTGAGGGGAGGGCCCTGGCCCAGTTCTTC
TRBD1,TRBJ1-2,NA,TRBV5-1,CASSLYRDRGRNYGYTF,TGCGCCAGCAGCTTGTACCGGGACAGGGGTAGGAACTATGGCTACACCTTC
NA,TRBJ2-1,once,TRBV9,CASSVSGTTYSYNEQFF,TGTGCCAGCAGCGTATCCGGGACAACTTATTCCTACAATGAGCAGTTCTTC
NA,TRBJ1-5,NA,TRBV29-1,CSVLNDRPNQPQHF,TGCAGCGTTTTAAATGACAGACCCAATCAGCCCCAGCATTTT
TRBD1,TRBJ2-3,NA,TRBV29-1,CSVRGQGTDTQYF,TGCAGCGTTAGGGGGCAGGGCACAGATACGCAGTATTTT
TRBD1,TRBJ2-7,NA,TRBV5-6,CASSSGTGFYEQYF,TGTGCCAGCAGCTCCGGGACAGGGTTCTACGAGCAGTACTTC
TRBD1,TRBJ1-2,NA,TRBV28,CASSYQGVTANYGYTF,TGTGCCAGCAGTTATCAGGGGGTAACAGCTAACTATGGCTACACCTTC
TRBD2,TRBJ2-7,once,TRBV5-8,CASSPGTSGNYEQYF,TGTGCCAGCAGTCCCGGGACTAGCGGAAACTACGAGCAGTACTTC
NA,TRBJ2-2,NA,TRBV5-4,CASSAQTGENTGELFF,TGTGCCAGCAGCGCCCAGACAGGAGAGAACACCGGGGAGCTGTTTTTT
TRBD1,TRBJ2-7,once,TRBV5-6,CASSFVGQGIDEQYF,TGTGCCAGCAGCTTTGTGGGACAGGGAATCGACGAGCAGTACTTC
NA,TRBJ2-5,NA,TRBV5-1,CASSFLTGLVGETQYF,TGCGCCAGCAGCTTCCTCACGGGACTGGTGGGGGAGACCCAGTACTTC
NA,TRBJ1-3,NA,TRBV5-1,CASSLTFTGNGNTIYF,TGCGCCAGCAGCTTAACCTTTACAGGGAATGGAAACACCATATATTTT
NA,TRBJ1-5,NA,TRBV7-2,CASSFRTPQPQHF,TGTGCCAGCAGCTTCCGGACTCCTCAGCCCCAGCATTTT
TRBD2,TRBJ2-7,NA,TRBV10-3,CAISEGLAGERSYEQYF,TGTGCCATCAGTGAGGGACTAGCGGGAGAGAGGTCCTACGAGCAGTACTTC
TRBD1,TRBJ1-2,NA,TRBV7-9,CASSTGTGADGYTF,TGTGCCAGCAGCACCGGGACAGGGGCTGATGGCTACACCTTC
TRBD1,TRBJ1-1,once,TRBV18,CASSPPRGVNTEAFF,TGTGCCAGCTCACCACCCAGGGGGGTGAACACTGAAGCTTTCTTT
TRBD2,TRBJ2-7,NA,TRBV5-1,CASSLAPRQISGRQYF,TGCGCCAGCAGCTTGGCCCCCCGACAGATCAGCGGGAGGCAGTACTTC
TRBD1,TRBJ1-2,NA,TRBV19,CASSIGQGYGYTF,TGTGCCAGTAGTATTGGACAGGGCTATGGCTACACCTTC
TRBD1,TRBJ2-5,NA,TRBV18,CASSPSAGGQETQYF,TGTGCCAGCTCACCGTCAGCAGGGGGCCAAGAGACCCAGTACTTC
NA,TRBJ2-1,NA,TRBV9,CASSVGQGDNEQFF,TGTGCCAGCAGCGTAGGTCAGGGTGACAATGAGCAGTTCTTC